A selection of T cell receptor beta chains follows, all from one sample in a study. Via MiXCR, TCRdb re-called the RT-PCR reads, giving one row per CDR3 protein. The table has about 680,000 distinct CDR3 sequences, 14% seen once. Sequenced input: memory CD4+ T cells from blood. The receptors stem from a female donor in good health, serving as a healthy control. Both conserved end residues are part of each CDR3. The D gene is left open where the match is weak. Size is stated for part of the rows, as once, few or many counts, or as a class when the clone is expanded.

abundance | j_gene | d_gene | v_gene | CDR3nt | CDR3aa
- | TRBJ2-1 | - | TRBV20-1 | TGCAGTGCTAGAGCGGAGACAGAATTGAAGTTCTTC | CSARAETELKFF
few | TRBJ2-1 | - | TRBV2 | TGTGCCAGCACCGACGGGTTCTCGAACAATGAGCAGTTCTTC | CASTDGFSNNEQFF
- | TRBJ1-5 | - | TRBV6-1 | TGTGCCACCGGCTCTGAAGGCAATCAGCCCCAGCATTTT | CATGSEGNQPQHF
once | TRBJ2-5 | - | TRBV5-1 | TGCGCCAGCACCCATCCCTCGGGGGATTCGGAGACCCAGTACTTC | CASTHPSGDSETQYF
many | TRBJ1-6 | TRBD1 | TRBV10-2 | TGCGCCAGCAGTGAGTCGACCACAGGGGGCTCACCCCTCCACTTT | CASSESTTGGSPLHF
- | TRBJ2-1 | TRBD2 | TRBV7-9 | TGTGCCAGCAGCTTAGCGTCCGGGGGGGGCAATGAGCAGTTCTTC | CASSLASGGGNEQFF
few | TRBJ2-2 | - | TRBV7-8 | TGTGCCAGCAGCCCCCTGAGGGGATGGGCCGGGGAGCTGTTTTTT | CASSPLRGWAGELFF
few | TRBJ2-3 | - | TRBV20-1 | TGCAGTGCTAGATCCATGGTAGGGGTCGATACGCAGTATTTT | CSARSMVGVDTQYF
many | TRBJ2-7 | - | TRBV20-1 | TGCAGTGCTAGGCGGGGTGGTTCCTACGAGCAGTACTTC | CSARRGGSYEQYF
- | TRBJ1-4 | TRBD1 | TRBV4-1 | TGCGCCAGCAGCCAAGGCACAGGGGCTAGTTATGAAAAACTGTTTTTT | CASSQGTGASYEKLFF
many | TRBJ2-1 | - | TRBV12-3/TRBV12-4 | - | CASSSSDRHNEQFF
few | TRBJ2-7 | TRBD2 | TRBV5-1 | TGCGCCAGCAGCTGGTCCAGCGGGAGGGCCTACGAGCAGTACTTC | CASSWSSGRAYEQYF
- | TRBJ2-7 | - | TRBV10-3 | TGTGCCATCAGTGATAGCGCCCGGCTTCGCTACGAGCAGTACTTC | CAISDSARLRYEQYF
- | TRBJ2-6 | - | TRBV5-1 | TGCGCCAGCAGCTTGGCCGGGTCTGTCTCCTCTGGGGCCAACGTCCTGACTTTC | CASSLAGSVSSGANVLTF
many | TRBJ2-6 | TRBD1 | TRBV20-1 | TGCAGTGCACAGGGACAGGGGCGGGGGGCCAACGTCCTGACTTTC | CSAQGQGRGANVLTF
few | TRBJ1-6 | - | TRBV7-2 | TGTGCCAGCAGCTTTAGGAGGGACACCCTCCACTTT | CASSFRRDTLHF
- | TRBJ2-7 | - | TRBV3-2 | TGTGCCAGCAGCCAAGGAGAGCAGTACTTC | CASSQGEQYF
- | TRBJ2-3 | - | TRBV27 | TGTGCCAGCAGGGATAGCGCAGATACGCAGTATTTT | CASRDSADTQYF
many | TRBJ1-5 | - | TRBV4-2 | TGTGCCAGCAGCCAAGATTCGGGCAGGGTTAATCAGCCCCAGCATTTT | CASSQDSGRVNQPQHF
many | TRBJ2-3 | - | TRBV29-1 | TGCAGCGTTGAGGGGGGTGGCACAGATACGCAGTATTTT | CSVEGGGTDTQYF
- | TRBJ1-2 | - | TRBV5-1 | TGCGCCAGCAGCTTGGGGGGCGCGGGGGCGAACTATGGCTACACCTTC | CASSLGGAGANYGYTF
few | TRBJ1-2 | - | TRBV20-1 | TGCAGTGCTACCCATTCGGGAAACGGCTACACCTTC | CSATHSGNGYTF
- | TRBJ2-3 | TRBD1 | TRBV15 | TGTGCCACCAGCAGAGATAGGGGACAGGGCCGCGATACGCAGTATTTT | CATSRDRGQGRDTQYF
few | TRBJ1-3 | - | TRBV28 | TGTGCCAGCAGCCCGCCAGGGAGTCGCTCTGGAAACACCATATATTTT | CASSPPGSRSGNTIYF
- | TRBJ2-2 | TRBD1 | TRBV9 | TGTGCCAGCAGCGTCGCAGAGACAGGGGCCGGGGAGCTGTTTTTT | CASSVAETGAGELFF
few | TRBJ2-7 | TRBD2 | TRBV7-2 | TGTGCCAGCAGCGTATCACTAGCGGGAAACGGCTACGAGCAGTACTTC | CASSVSLAGNGYEQYF
- | TRBJ1-2 | TRBD1 | TRBV18 | TGTGCCAGCTCACCAGCCAGGGGGAGGATTGGCTACACCTTC | CASSPARGRIGYTF
few | TRBJ1-1 | - | TRBV20-1 | TGCAGTGCCATGCCGGGAACCAACACTGAAGCTTTCTTT | CSAMPGTNTEAFF
few | TRBJ1-1 | TRBD1 | TRBV20-1 | TGCAGCGAGGAAGCGGACAGGGGGACTGAAGCTTTCTTT | CSEEADRGTEAFF
many | TRBJ2-1 | TRBD1 | TRBV6-5 | TGTGCCAGCAGCCGTGGGACAGAATACTACAATGAGCAGTTCTTC | CASSRGTEYYNEQFF
- | TRBJ2-1 | TRBD2 | TRBV5-4 | TGTGCCAGCAGCTCGTCTAGCGGGAAGGCCTACAATGAGCAGTTCTTC | CASSSSSGKAYNEQFF
- | TRBJ2-1 | - | TRBV21-1 | TGTGCCAGCAGCAAAGCGCGTCGGACTAGCGGGAGGAATGAGCAGTTCTTC | CASSKARRTSGRNEQFF
- | TRBJ2-3 | TRBD1 | TRBV20-1 | TGCAGTGCTACTAAATCGGGGGACAGGTCGATGGTAGGAAAGCGAGATACGCAGTATTTT | CSATKSGDRSMVGKRDTQYF
many | TRBJ2-1 | TRBD1 | TRBV6-5 | TGTGCCAGCAGGCCGGGACAGGGTATTACTGAGCAGTTCTTC | CASRPGQGITEQFF
few | TRBJ2-2 | - | TRBV11-3 | TGTGCCAGCAGCTCCCCCCCTATCACCGGGGAGCTGTTTTTT | CASSSPPITGELFF